One T cell receptor beta chain is described in this entry. The sample belongs to a study of shared clonotypes between healthy human individuals. Sequencing used immunoSEQ multiplex PCR; TCRdb keeps in-frame clones, though not all of them. The data hold some 2,000,000 clones, with approximately 96% observed a single time. V was pared by 6 bases and J by 8 bases, with 4 bases of the junction left unmatched. From germline, CDR1 is MNHNS and CDR2 SASEGT. This CDR3 contains 13 residues. The chain is built from TRBV6-1 and TRBJ2-1; TRBD1 matches 10 bases. This TCR was sampled from a man aged 18 to 35 in good health. Sequencing was carried out using naive CD4+ T cells sorted from blood. The subset denotes: CD45RA+ positively selected. CDR3 protein: CASRGQGWDEQFF. The CDR3 coding sequence is TGTGCCAGCAGGGGACAGGGGTGGGATGAGCAGTTCTTC.